The rows below give T cell receptor beta chains drawn from one sample of a study of blood T cell repertoires in COVID-19. The assay was immunoSEQ multiplex PCR, and TCRdb's table has in-frame clones only and misses some. The sample carries 150,000 to 200,000 clones, more than 75% recorded once. The sequenced sample was peripheral blood. These receptors were obtained from a man aged 40-50 years with active or convalescent COVID-19. Both conserved end residues are part of each CDR3.

J: TRBJ1-3
length: 13
V: TRBV4-3
CDR3: CASSTGAGNTIYF

J: TRBJ2-7
length: 16
V: TRBV6-4
CDR3: CASSEVPSSGSYEQYF

J: TRBJ2-6
length: 16
V: TRBV10-3
CDR3: CAISGDRVSGANVLTF

J: TRBJ1-2
length: 13
V: TRBV7-2
CDR3: CASSLQANYGYTF

J: TRBJ1-2
length: 13
V: TRBV7-2
CDR3: CASSLATTYGYTF

J: TRBJ1-2
length: 14
V: TRBV10-3
CDR3: CAISDSGTGYGYTF

J: TRBJ1-5
length: 15
V: TRBV5-4
CDR3: CASSPGDGGNQPQHF

J: TRBJ1-1
length: 13
V: TRBV13
CDR3: CASRMVRGTEAFF

J: TRBJ1-2
length: 14
V: TRBV7-9
CDR3: CASSLTTGEGGYTF

J: TRBJ2-7
length: 16
V: TRBV30
CDR3: CAWSVPYQRAAYEQYF

J: TRBJ1-1
length: 13
V: TRBV24-1
CDR3: CATRLTGNTEAFF

J: TRBJ2-7
length: 14
V: TRBV7-8
CDR3: CASSPSGGTYEQYF

J: TRBJ2-7
length: 14
V: TRBV28
CDR3: CASISGTENYEQYF

J: TRBJ1-5
length: 17
V: TRBV7-8
CDR3: CASGQGEFQGSNQPQHF

J: TRBJ1-1
length: 14
V: TRBV18
CDR3: CASSPETANTEAFF

J: TRBJ1-5
length: 14
V: TRBV6-1
CDR3: CAGKDAGYNQPQHF

J: TRBJ1-1
length: 15
V: TRBV11-3
CDR3: CASSLARNGNTEAFF

J: TRBJ2-5
length: 11
V: TRBV29-1
CDR3: CSARQGVTQYF

J: TRBJ1-4
length: 15
V: TRBV9
CDR3: CASSEGVKSREKLFF

J: TRBJ2-1
length: 12
V: TRBV25-1
CDR3: CASRDEIGTPFF

J: TRBJ1-2
length: 16
V: TRBV19
CDR3: CASSIRRAGRNYGYTF

J: TRBJ2-7
length: 16
V: TRBV5-6
CDR3: CASSSGKKGLAYEQYF

J: TRBJ1-1
length: 15
V: TRBV5-1
CDR3: CASSSGSTVEKYAFF

J: TRBJ2-7
length: 14
V: TRBV12-5
CDR3: CASGPLDRAYEQYF

J: TRBJ2-1
length: 13
V: TRBV5-4
CDR3: CASRGGGYNEQFF

J: TRBJ1-2
length: 14
V: TRBV15
CDR3: CATSRGTGGYGYTF

J: TRBJ2-1
length: 14
V: TRBV11-2
CDR3: CASSLVSVSDEQFF

J: TRBJ1-6
length: 15
V: TRBV7-9
CDR3: CASSLVGQGNSPLHF

J: TRBJ2-7
length: 14
V: TRBV29-1
CDR3: CSVAVPTGFGEQYF

J: TRBJ2-2
length: 15
V: TRBV6-5
CDR3: CASSYGGGNTGELFF

J: TRBJ1-3
length: 16
V: TRBV7-9
CDR3: CASSLVPGPSGNTIYF

J: TRBJ2-5
length: 13
V: TRBV5-1
CDR3: CASSREGSSTQYF

J: TRBJ2-2
length: 16
V: TRBV27
CDR3: CASSRRLAGGSGELFF

J: TRBJ1-6
length: 12
V: TRBV25-1
CDR3: CASSEDSSPLHF

J: TRBJ2-7
length: 15
V: TRBV29-1
CDR3: CSVKPWDGTSYEQYF

J: TRBJ1-2
length: 17
V: TRBV27
CDR3: CASSPDREVSRRHGYTF

J: TRBJ2-7
length: 14
V: TRBV14
CDR3: CASTRTGANYEQYF

J: TRBJ2-1
length: 13
V: TRBV2
CDR3: CASSGVRYNEQFF

J: TRBJ1-2
length: 13
V: TRBV6-1
CDR3: CASSETGSYGYTF

J: TRBJ2-7
length: 13
V: TRBV24-1
CDR3: CATSLRGRHEQYF

J: TRBJ1-2
length: 14
V: TRBV3-1/TRBV3-2
CDR3: CASSTLDRGAGYTF

J: TRBJ1-2
length: 13
V: TRBV25-1
CDR3: CASTRGSGYGYTF

J: TRBJ1-1
length: 13
V: TRBV11-3
CDR3: CASSLIPQVEAFF

J: TRBJ2-5
length: 14
V: TRBV7-9
CDR3: CASSQTDRLETQYF